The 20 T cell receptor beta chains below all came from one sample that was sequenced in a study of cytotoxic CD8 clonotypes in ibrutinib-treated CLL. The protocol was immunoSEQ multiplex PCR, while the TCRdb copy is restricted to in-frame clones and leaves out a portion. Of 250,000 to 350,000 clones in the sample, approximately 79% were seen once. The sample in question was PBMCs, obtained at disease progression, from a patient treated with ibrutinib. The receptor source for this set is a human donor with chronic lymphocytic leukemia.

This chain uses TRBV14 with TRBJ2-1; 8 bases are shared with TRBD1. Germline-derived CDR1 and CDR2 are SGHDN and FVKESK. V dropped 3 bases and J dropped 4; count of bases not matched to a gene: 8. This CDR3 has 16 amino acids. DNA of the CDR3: TGTGCCAGCAGCCACTTCCTGGGACAGGATTACAATGAGCAGTTCTTC. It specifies CASSHFLGQDYNEQFF.

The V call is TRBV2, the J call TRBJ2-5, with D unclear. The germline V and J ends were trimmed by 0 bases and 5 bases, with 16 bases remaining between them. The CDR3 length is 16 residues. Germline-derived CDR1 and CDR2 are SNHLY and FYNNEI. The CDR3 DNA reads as TGTGCCAGCAGTGAAGCGAGACCGCGTTTCGGGGAGACCCAGTACTTC. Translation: CASSEARPRFGETQYF. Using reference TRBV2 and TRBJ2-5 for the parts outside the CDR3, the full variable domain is EPEVTQTPSHQVTQMGQEVILRCVPISNHLYFYWYRQILGQKVEFLVSFYNNEISEKSEIFDDQFSVERPDGSNFTLKIRSTKLEDSAMYFCASSEARPRFGETQYFGPGTRLLVL.

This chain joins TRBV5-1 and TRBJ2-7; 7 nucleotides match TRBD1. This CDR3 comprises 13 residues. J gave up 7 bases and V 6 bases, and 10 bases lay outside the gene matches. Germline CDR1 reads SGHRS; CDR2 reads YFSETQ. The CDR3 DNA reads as TGCGCCAGCACCCCGACAGGGACCTTGGAGCAGTACTTC. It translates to CASTPTGTLEQYF.

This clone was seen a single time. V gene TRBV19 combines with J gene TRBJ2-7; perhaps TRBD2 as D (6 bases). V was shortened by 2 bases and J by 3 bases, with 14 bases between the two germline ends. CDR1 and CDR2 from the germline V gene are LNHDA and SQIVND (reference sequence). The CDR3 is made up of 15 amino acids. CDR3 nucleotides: TGTGCCAGTAGTATACAGGGACTGCCATTCTACGAGCAGTACTTC. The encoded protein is CASSIQGLPFYEQYF.

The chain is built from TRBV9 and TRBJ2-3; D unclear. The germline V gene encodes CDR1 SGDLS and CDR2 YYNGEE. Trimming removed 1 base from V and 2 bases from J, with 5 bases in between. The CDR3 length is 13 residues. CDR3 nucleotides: TGTGCCAGCAGCGTATCCCCCACAGATACGCAGTATTTT. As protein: CASSVSPTDTQYF.

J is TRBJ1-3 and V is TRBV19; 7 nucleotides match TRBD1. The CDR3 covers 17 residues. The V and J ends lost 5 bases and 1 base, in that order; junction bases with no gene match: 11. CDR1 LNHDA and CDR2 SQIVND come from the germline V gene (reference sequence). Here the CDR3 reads CASSPIDRAWSGNTIYF. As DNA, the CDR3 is TGTGCCAGTAGTCCGATCGACAGGGCATGGTCTGGAAACACCATATATTTT.

CDR3 nucleotides: TGTGCCAGCAGTTTATCGTTTTCGGGCGGGGAGCTGTTTTTT. Translation gives CASSLSFSGGELFF. The rearrangement links TRBV27 to TRBJ2-2; D not certain. The CDR3 totals 14 residues. Trimming removed 0 bases at V and 7 bases at J, with 9 bases between. The germline V gene encodes CDR1 MNHEY and CDR2 SMNVEV (reference sequence).

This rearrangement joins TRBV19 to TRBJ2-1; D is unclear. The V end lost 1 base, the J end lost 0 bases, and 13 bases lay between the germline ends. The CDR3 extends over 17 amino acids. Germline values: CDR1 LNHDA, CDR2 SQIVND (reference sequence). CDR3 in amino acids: CASSIAFGPSSYNEQFF. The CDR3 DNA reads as TGTGCCAGTAGTATAGCCTTCGGGCCGAGCTCCTACAATGAGCAGTTCTTC.

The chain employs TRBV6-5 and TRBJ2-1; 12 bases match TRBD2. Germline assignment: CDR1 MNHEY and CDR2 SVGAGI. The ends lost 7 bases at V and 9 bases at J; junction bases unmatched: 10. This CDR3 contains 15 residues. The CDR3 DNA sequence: TGTGCCAGCACCTTACAGGCTAGCGGGAGGGGTGAGCAGTTCTTC. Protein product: CASTLQASGRGEQFF.

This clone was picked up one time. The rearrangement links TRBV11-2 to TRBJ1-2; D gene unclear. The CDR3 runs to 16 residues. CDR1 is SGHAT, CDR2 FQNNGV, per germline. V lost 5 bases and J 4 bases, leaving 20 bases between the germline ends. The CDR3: CASSLRRGMSPYGYTF. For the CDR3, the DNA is TGTGCCAGCAGCCTACGACGGGGTATGAGCCCCTATGGCTACACCTTC.

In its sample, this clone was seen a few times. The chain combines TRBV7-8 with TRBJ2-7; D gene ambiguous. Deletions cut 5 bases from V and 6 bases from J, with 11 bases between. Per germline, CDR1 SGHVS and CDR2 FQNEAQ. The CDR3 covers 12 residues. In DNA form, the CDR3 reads TGTGCCAGCAGCGCGCGGTGGGGCGAGCAGTACTTC. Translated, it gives CASSARWGEQYF.

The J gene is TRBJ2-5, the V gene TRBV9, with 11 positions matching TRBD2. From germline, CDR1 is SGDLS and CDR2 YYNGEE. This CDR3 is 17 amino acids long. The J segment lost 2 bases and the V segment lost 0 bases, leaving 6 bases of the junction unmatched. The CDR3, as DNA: TGTGCCAGCAGCGTAGGGGTACTAGCGGGGGTACAAGAGACCCAGTACTTC. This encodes CASSVGVLAGVQETQYF.

In DNA form, the CDR3 reads TGTGCCAGCTCACCACCCCTAGCGGGGCGCACAGATACGCAGTATTTT. It translates to CASSPPLAGRTDTQYF. This rearrangement joins TRBV18 to TRBJ2-3, with 9 positions matching TRBD2. Trimming removed 0 bases from V and 1 base from J; junction bases left unmatched: 2. The germline V gene encodes CDR1 KGHSH and CDR2 LQKENI. This CDR3 is 16 amino acids long.

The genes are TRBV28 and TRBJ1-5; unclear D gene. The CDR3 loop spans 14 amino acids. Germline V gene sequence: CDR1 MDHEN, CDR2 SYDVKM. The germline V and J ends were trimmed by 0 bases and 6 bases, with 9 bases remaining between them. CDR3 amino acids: CASSLWVPGQPQHF. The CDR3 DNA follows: TGTGCCAGCAGTTTATGGGTCCCGGGTCAGCCCCAGCATTTT.

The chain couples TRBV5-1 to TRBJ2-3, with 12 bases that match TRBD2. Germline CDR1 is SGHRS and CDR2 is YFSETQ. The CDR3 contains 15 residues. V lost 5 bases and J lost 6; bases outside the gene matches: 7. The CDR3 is CASRPLAGGPDTQYF. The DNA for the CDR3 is TGCGCCAGCAGACCTCTAGCGGGAGGGCCGGATACGCAGTATTTT.

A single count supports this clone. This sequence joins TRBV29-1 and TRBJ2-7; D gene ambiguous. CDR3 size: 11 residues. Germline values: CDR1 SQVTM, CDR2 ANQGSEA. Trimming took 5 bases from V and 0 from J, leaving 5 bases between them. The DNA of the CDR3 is TGCAGCGTTCAGATCTCCTACGAGCAGTACTTC. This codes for CSVQISYEQYF.

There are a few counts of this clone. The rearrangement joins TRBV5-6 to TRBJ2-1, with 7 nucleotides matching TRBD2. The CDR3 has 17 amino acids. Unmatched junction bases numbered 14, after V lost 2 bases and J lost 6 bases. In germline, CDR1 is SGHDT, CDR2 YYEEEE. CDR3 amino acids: CASSLKRGLPRGNEQFF. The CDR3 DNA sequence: TGTGCCAGCAGCTTAAAGCGGGGCCTGCCTCGGGGCAATGAGCAGTTCTTC.

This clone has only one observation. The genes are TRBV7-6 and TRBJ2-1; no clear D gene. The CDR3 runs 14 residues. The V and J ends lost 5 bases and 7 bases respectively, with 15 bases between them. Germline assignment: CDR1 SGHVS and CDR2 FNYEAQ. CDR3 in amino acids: CASSNALAANEQFF. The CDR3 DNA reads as TGTGCCAGCAGCAACGCACTCGCGGCAAATGAGCAGTTCTTC.

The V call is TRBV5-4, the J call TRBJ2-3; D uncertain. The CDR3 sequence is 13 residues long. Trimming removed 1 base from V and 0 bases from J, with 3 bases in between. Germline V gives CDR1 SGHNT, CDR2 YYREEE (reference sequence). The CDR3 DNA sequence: TGTGCCAGCAGCTTGAGTAGCACAGATACGCAGTATTTT. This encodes CASSLSSTDTQYF.

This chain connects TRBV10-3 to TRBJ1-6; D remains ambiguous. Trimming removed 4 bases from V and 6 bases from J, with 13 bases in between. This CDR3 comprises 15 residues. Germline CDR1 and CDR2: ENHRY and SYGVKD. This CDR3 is CAISATDWGNSPLHF. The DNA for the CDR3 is TGTGCCATCAGTGCGACCGACTGGGGTAATTCACCCCTCCACTTT.